Following are 5 T cell receptor beta chains from one sample sequenced in a study of cytomegalovirus exposure and HLA in healthy donors. The primer mix had 60 Vbeta and 13 Jbeta primers. Data came from immunoSEQ multiplex PCR; TCRdb stores just in-frame clones and leaves some out. This sample has around 140,000 clones, with 78% found just once. The specimen was PBMCs. The receptors were sampled from a female donor in good health and CMV-seronegative.

The chain is built from TRBV6-6 and TRBJ1-2; D possibly corresponds to TRBD1 (5 bases). Trimming shortened V by 5 bases and J by 4 bases, and 14 bases separated the two germline ends. The CDR3 consists of 14 residues. Germline V CDR1 and CDR2: MNHNY, SVGAGI (reference sequence). The CDR3 DNA sequence: TGTGCCAGCAGTCCCTCGGCAGGGCCCTATGGCTACACCTTC. Protein: CASSPSAGPYGYTF.

V and J are TRBV15 and TRBJ2-7, with 10 bases that match TRBD1. Per the germline V gene, CDR1 is LNHNV and CDR2 is YYDKDF (reference sequence). Germline trimming cut 1 base from V and 2 bases from J; bases unmatched to any gene: 2. The CDR3 extends over 15 amino acids. CDR3 sequence reads: CATSRGGTGAYEQYF. Here the CDR3 DNA reads TGTGCCACCAGCAGAGGGGGGACAGGGGCCTACGAGCAGTACTTC.

The V gene is TRBV5-8, the J gene TRBJ1-4, with 11 bases that match TRBD1. This CDR3 contains 18 residues. From germline, CDR1 is SGHTS and CDR2 YDEGEE. V was clipped by 3 bases and J by 0 bases; unmatched bases: 7. As DNA, the CDR3 is TGTGCCAGCAGCTCTTGGACAGGGGGCCGTGCAACTAATGAAAAACTGTTTTTT. This gives the protein CASSSWTGGRATNEKLFF.

The chain is built from TRBV28 and TRBJ2-2; no definite D call. Germline values: CDR1 MDHEN, CDR2 SYDVKM. This CDR3 comprises 11 residues. V lost 3 bases, J lost 7 bases, and 3 bases lay in between. This CDR3 reads CASSFFGELFF. Here the CDR3 DNA reads TGTGCCAGCAGTTTCTTCGGGGAGCTGTTTTTT.

This chain joins TRBV27 and TRBJ2-2; 7 bases fit TRBD1. Germline values: CDR1 MNHEY, CDR2 SMNVEV (reference sequence). The CDR3 has 16 residues. Trimming cost V 1 base and J 0 bases; bases outside gene matches: 2. This CDR3 is CASSLYRGPNTGELFF. CDR3 nucleotide sequence: TGTGCCAGCAGTTTATACAGGGGTCCGAACACCGGGGAGCTGTTTTTT.